Presented here are 24 T cell receptor beta chains from one specimen sequenced in a study of blood T cell repertoires in COVID-19. Some clones are missing from TCRdb's copy, which holds only in-frame ones; the method was immunoSEQ multiplex PCR. The top ten hold about 3.2% of the sample, which has fewer than 300,000 clones, 81% seen once. Sequencing was carried out using peripheral blood. The receptor source for this set is a woman aged 55-75 years with active or convalescent COVID-19.

V and J are TRBV18 and TRBJ1-5; TRBD1 matches at 7 bases. The CDR3 sequence is 18 residues long. Germline V gene sequence: CDR1 KGHSH, CDR2 LQKENI. J was trimmed by 2 bases and V by 6 bases; bases with no gene match: 16. The CDR3 protein is CASSLTGQDRVGNQPQHF. Written as DNA, the CDR3 is TGTGCCAGCTCGCTGACCGGACAGGACCGTGTGGGCAATCAGCCCCAGCATTTT.

The chain has TRBV29-1 and TRBJ2-1, with D possibly TRBD1 on 5 matching bases. Germline values: CDR1 SQVTM, CDR2 ANQGSEA. The V end was cut by 6 bases, the J end by 1 base, with 13 bases between. This CDR3 has 14 residues. CDR3 nucleotides: TGCAGCGTCCGCCCAAGGGGATCCTACAATGAGCAGTTCTTC. Its protein product is CSVRPRGSYNEQFF.

V usage is TRBV30 and J usage is TRBJ2-7, with a weak D call TRBD1 (5 bases). The CDR3 covers 15 residues. Germline CDR1 GTSNPN, CDR2 SVGIG (reference sequence). V was shortened by 3 bases and J by 4 bases, with 19 bases between the two germline ends. Written as DNA, the CDR3 is TGTGCCTGGAGGACAGCCAATCGCGTAGGTTACGAGCAGTACTTC. It specifies CAWRTANRVGYEQYF.

The chain is built from TRBV12-5 and TRBJ2-2, with 10 bases fitting TRBD1. The CDR3 is made up of 14 amino acids. Per germline, CDR1 LGHNT and CDR2 FRNRAP. The V segment lost 6 bases and the J segment 4 bases; nucleotides outside the gene matches: 2. In nucleotides, the CDR3 is TGTGCTAGTGGGGGACAGGGGAGCACCGGGGAGCTGTTTTTT. Amino acids: CASGGQGSTGELFF.

This clone came up a few times. The rearrangement uses TRBV9 and TRBJ2-1; possible D gene TRBD2, 6 bases. The length of the CDR3 is 13 residues. Between the trimmed V and J ends, which lost 6 bases and 5 bases, there was a span of 12 bases. The germline V gene has CDR1 SGDLS and CDR2 YYNGEE. The CDR3 DNA is TGTGCCAGCATGGGTGGGGGGAACAATGAGCAGTTCTTC. Translation: CASMGGGNNEQFF.

The V and J genes are TRBV7-2 and TRBJ2-1; D is unresolved. V was shortened by 9 bases and J by 7 bases, with 4 bases between the two germline ends. The CDR3 runs 9 residues. Germline V gene data show CDR1 as SGHTA and CDR2 as FQGNSA. CDR3 nucleotide sequence: TGTGCCAGTCCAAATGAGCAGTTCTTC. Its translation is CASPNEQFF.

This clone was detected a few times. V and J are TRBV10-3 and TRBJ2-5; perhaps TRBD1 as D (6 bases). CDR3 length equals 17 residues. Trimming took 3 bases from V and 4 from J, leaving 21 bases between them. From germline, CDR1 is ENHRY and CDR2 SYGVKD. In nucleotides, the CDR3 is TGTGCCATCAGTGAACGCCGGTGGGGGCAGGGCGTAGAGACCCAGTACTTC. Its protein product is CAISERRWGQGVETQYF.

The chain couples TRBV7-3 to TRBJ2-1, with TRBD2 identical over 9 bases. In germline, CDR1 is SGHTA, CDR2 FQGTGA. The CDR3 is 17 residues long. The junction had 13 bases not matched to a gene; V was cut back by 4 bases and J by 6 bases. CDR3 sequence: CASSSPTPRGGGNEQFF. In DNA form, the CDR3 reads TGTGCCAGCAGCTCGCCGACTCCCCGCGGGGGGGGCAATGAGCAGTTCTTC.

The chain has TRBV19 and TRBJ1-3, with D unclear. The CDR3 runs to 12 residues. Between the trimmed V and J ends, which lost 11 bases and 0 bases, there was a span of 8 bases. The germline CDR1 and CDR2 sequences are LNHDA and SQIVND (reference sequence). CDR3 amino acids: CAGRSSGNTIYF. The CDR3, as DNA: TGTGCCGGCAGAAGCTCTGGAAACACCATATATTTT.

This chain joins TRBV25-1 and TRBJ1-2, with TRBD1 matching 8 bases. This CDR3 contains 11 residues. Germline V gene sequence: CDR1 MGHDK, CDR2 SYGVNS. V was pared by 7 bases and J by 8 bases, with 3 bases of the junction left unmatched. The CDR3 DNA is TGTGCCAGCATAACAGGGGGAGGCTACACCTTC. The encoded protein is CASITGGGYTF.

This clone was observed a handful of times. The chain uses TRBV7-9 and TRBJ1-2; 9 nucleotides match TRBD1. V lost 5 bases and J lost 0; bases outside the gene matches: 1. The CDR3 sequence is 14 residues long. The germline V gene encodes CDR1 SEHNR and CDR2 FQNEAQ (reference sequence). The CDR3 bases are TGTGCCAGCAGCCGGGACAGGGCTAACTATGGCTACACCTTC. Residues: CASSRDRANYGYTF.

This chain connects TRBV29-1 to TRBJ1-1; 7 nucleotides agree with TRBD1. CDR1 and CDR2 from the germline V gene are SQVTM and ANQGSEA. V trimming: 6 bases; J trimming: 0 bases; junction bases outside the gene matches: 4. This CDR3 contains 13 residues. CDR3 bases: TGCAGCGTGTTGGACAGGATGAACACTGAAGCTTTCTTT. Protein: CSVLDRMNTEAFF.

There are a few counts of this clone. The rearrangement links TRBV5-4 to TRBJ1-6; 9 nucleotides agree with TRBD1. Per the germline V gene, CDR1 is SGHNT and CDR2 is YYREEE (reference sequence). With V trimmed by 4 bases and J by 8 bases, 7 bases remained unmatched. This CDR3 contains 15 residues. This CDR3 is CASSQGQGGDSPLHF. The DNA for the CDR3 is TGTGCCAGCAGCCAGGGACAGGGTGGAGATTCACCCCTCCACTTT.

This clone was seen more than once but under ten times. The genes are TRBV29-1 and TRBJ1-4; D might be TRBD1 (6 bases). V lost 6 bases to trimming and J lost 7 bases, with 21 bases between them. Germline CDR1 SQVTM, CDR2 ANQGSEA. CDR3 size: 15 residues. CDR3 coding DNA: TGCAGCGTCGCCCTGGGCACAGGGTATGGTGAAAAACTGTTTTTT. Protein: CSVALGTGYGEKLFF.

This sequence joins TRBV6-5 and TRBJ2-7, with 7 bases aligning to TRBD1. Germline V gene lookup returns CDR1 MNHEY and CDR2 SVGAGI. The junction had 4 bases not matched to a gene; V was cut back by 5 bases and J by 3 bases. This CDR3 has 13 amino acids. DNA of the CDR3: TGTGCCAGCAGTCTAGGACAGGTCTACGAGCAGTACTTC. This gives the protein CASSLGQVYEQYF.

This clone was recorded only once. The chain links TRBV19 to TRBJ1-1; 10 bases are a match to TRBD1. Germline V gene sequence: CDR1 LNHDA, CDR2 SQIVND (reference sequence). The CDR3 length is 16 residues. Trimming at V came to 8 bases and at J to 6 bases, leaving 15 bases not matched to a gene. The CDR3 DNA reads as TGTGCCAGTGGAGTACCTCCCCGGGACAGGGGCTCTGAAGCTTTCTTT. The encoded protein is CASGVPPRDRGSEAFF.

This clone was recorded only once. J is TRBJ1-5 and V is TRBV5-6; D is undetermined. V was pared by 5 bases and J by 4 bases, with 13 bases between. The length of the CDR3 is 14 residues. Germline V gene data show CDR1 as SGHDT and CDR2 as YYEEEE. CDR3 protein: CASRRQGTNQPQHF. CDR3 sequence (DNA): TGTGCCAGCAGGAGACAAGGTACTAATCAGCCCCAGCATTTT. The entire variable domain, with the rest obtained from reference TRBV5-6 and TRBJ1-5, is as follows: DAGVTQSPTHLIKTRGQQVTLRCSPKSGHDTVSWYQQALGQGPQFIFQYYEEEERQRGNFPDRFSGHQFPNYSSELNVNALLLGDSALYLCASRRQGTNQPQHFGDGTRLSIL.

The rearrangement joins TRBV6-5 to TRBJ2-7; no reliable D call. V dropped 2 bases and J dropped 6 bases, with 5 bases sitting between them. This CDR3 region has 11 residues. CDR1 is MNHEY and CDR2 is SVGAGI in the germline V gene. This CDR3 reads CASSYGSEQYF. For the CDR3, the DNA is TGTGCCAGCAGTTACGGTAGCGAGCAGTACTTC.

The chain employs TRBV2 and TRBJ2-7, with D tentatively TRBD1 (6 bases). The germline V gene encodes CDR1 SNHLY and CDR2 FYNNEI. The V end was cut by 6 bases, the J end by 5 bases, with 11 bases between. The CDR3 runs to 12 residues. CDR3 loop: CASSLSGDEQYF. CDR3 nucleotides: TGTGCCAGCAGCCTATCAGGGGACGAGCAGTACTTC.

The chain combines TRBV6-1 with TRBJ2-1; D gene unclear. This CDR3 spans 15 amino acids. CDR1 and CDR2 (germline): MNHNS, SASEGT. Trimming stripped 2 bases from V and 5 bases from J, with 13 bases between. The CDR3 loop reads CASSEWAVPDNEQFF. The CDR3 nucleotides read TGTGCCAGCAGTGAATGGGCAGTTCCCGACAATGAGCAGTTCTTC.

V is TRBV7-3 and J is TRBJ2-1, with 9 bases lining up with TRBD1. This CDR3 has 14 residues. The ends lost 2 bases at V and 11 bases at J; junction bases unmatched: 7. CDR1 and CDR2 (germline): SGHTA, FQGTGA. The CDR3 here is CASSLGTGPRKQFF. The CDR3 DNA reads as TGTGCCAGCAGCTTAGGGACAGGGCCACGGAAGCAGTTCTTC. Combining the CDR3 with reference TRBV7-3 and TRBJ2-1 gives the whole variable domain GAGVSQTPSNKVTEKGKYVELRCDPISGHTALYWYRQSLGQGPEFLIYFQGTGAADDSGLPNDRFFAVRPEGSVSTLKIQRTERGDSAVYLCASSLGTGPRKQFFGPGTRLTVL.

Many counts were recorded for this clone. The rearrangement links TRBV28 to TRBJ1-2, with TRBD1 matching 8 bases. The junction had 9 bases not matched to a gene; V was cut back by 6 bases and J by 6 bases. This CDR3 contains 14 residues. Germline CDR1 MDHEN, CDR2 SYDVKM. The CDR3 reads CASRNRGTTNGYTF. The CDR3 DNA reads as TGTGCCAGCAGAAACAGGGGGACTACAAATGGCTACACCTTC.

V usage is TRBV6-2 or TRBV6-3 and J usage is TRBJ2-2; no firm D call. The CDR3 is 15 residues long. Germline V gives CDR1 MNHEY, CDR2 SVGEGT. The germline V and J ends were trimmed by 5 bases and 1 base, with 11 bases remaining between them. The CDR3 sequence: CASSLRGENTGELFF. Here the CDR3 DNA reads TGTGCCAGCAGTCTGCGTGGAGAGAACACCGGGGAGCTGTTTTTT.

V gene TRBV19 combines with J gene TRBJ2-3, with 8 bases identical to TRBD1. The CDR3 extends over 14 amino acids. The germline V gene encodes CDR1 LNHDA and CDR2 SQIVND (reference sequence). The junction had 2 bases not matched to a gene; V was cut back by 6 bases and J by 0 bases. CDR3 sequence reads: CASSRQGSTDTQYF. The CDR3, as DNA: TGTGCCAGTAGCCGACAGGGGAGCACAGATACGCAGTATTTT.